These T cell receptor beta chains were read from a single sample in a study of T cells after yellow fever vaccination. TCRdb used MiXCR to reprocess the 5' RACE reads, holding one entry per CDR3 protein. Of about 69,000 distinct CDR3 sequences in the sample, around 5% are singletons; the top ten hold less than 2.5%. Sample: CD4+ T cells sorted from PBMCs, taken roughly 14 days after the first yellow fever vaccination. Receptors originate from a man aged 18 to 30 who received the YFV17D yellow fever vaccine. The conserved cysteine and the conserved F or W are not part of the CDR3 here. Each record gives: CDR3 length, J gene, V gene, CDR3 protein.

len: 15; j_gene: TRBJ2-3; v_gene: TRBV6-5; CDR3aa: ASMPGGAPVGLGTQY
len: 12; j_gene: TRBJ1-2; v_gene: TRBV10-3; CDR3aa: AISSGTANYGYT
len: 13; j_gene: TRBJ2-5; v_gene: TRBV5-8; CDR3aa: ASSLSGGPQETQY
len: 16; j_gene: TRBJ1-4; v_gene: TRBV4-3; CDR3aa: ASSQSGTAAATNEKLF
len: 13; j_gene: TRBJ1-5; v_gene: TRBV7-2; CDR3aa: ASSLGQGYNQPQH
len: 16; j_gene: TRBJ1-2; v_gene: TRBV6-5; CDR3aa: ASSYSNGKLIVNYGYT
len: 13; j_gene: TRBJ2-6; v_gene: TRBV24-1; CDR3aa: ATSDGRSGANVLT
len: 15; j_gene: TRBJ2-6; v_gene: TRBV5-1; CDR3aa: ASSRRKGETGANVLT
len: 14; j_gene: TRBJ2-1; v_gene: TRBV7-6; CDR3aa: ASSYLGTGGDNEQF
len: 9; j_gene: TRBJ1-2; v_gene: TRBV20-1; CDR3aa: SKQGNYGYT
len: 13; j_gene: TRBJ1-4; v_gene: TRBV15; CDR3aa: ATSAPGTNNEKLF
len: 11; j_gene: TRBJ2-7; v_gene: TRBV7-2; CDR3aa: ASSAVGVYEQY
len: 14; j_gene: TRBJ2-3; v_gene: TRBV5-1; CDR3aa: ASSLTTSASTDTQY
len: 13; j_gene: TRBJ2-1; v_gene: TRBV12-3/TRBV12-4; CDR3aa: ASSPDQSSYNEQF
len: 8; j_gene: TRBJ1-2; v_gene: TRBV20-1; CDR3aa: SASHYGYT
len: 14; j_gene: TRBJ2-1; v_gene: TRBV29-1; CDR3aa: SVEVIGQGPNDEQF
len: 14; j_gene: TRBJ2-2; v_gene: TRBV5-5; CDR3aa: ASSSLSGQGNGELF
len: 14; j_gene: TRBJ2-3; v_gene: TRBV4-2; CDR3aa: ASSHPSGGYTDTQY
len: 14; j_gene: TRBJ1-1; v_gene: TRBV5-1; CDR3aa: ASSNRSWAVNTEAF
len: 16; j_gene: TRBJ1-5; v_gene: TRBV2; CDR3aa: ASRLGQGEVSSNQPQH
len: 12; j_gene: TRBJ2-4; v_gene: TRBV9; CDR3aa: ASSEDSQGTIQY
len: 16; j_gene: TRBJ2-3; v_gene: TRBV4-3; CDR3aa: ASSRMMGSQTYTDTQY
len: 11; j_gene: TRBJ2-5; v_gene: TRBV28; CDR3aa: ASRPTGRETQY
len: 11; j_gene: TRBJ2-6; v_gene: TRBV20-1; CDR3aa: SARIQDAGVLT
len: 13; j_gene: TRBJ1-5; v_gene: TRBV12-3/TRBV12-4; CDR3aa: ASRDQTGANQPQH
len: 12; j_gene: TRBJ2-5; v_gene: TRBV7-2; CDR3aa: ASSTDSPGETQY
len: 12; j_gene: TRBJ1-5; v_gene: TRBV5-6; CDR3aa: ASSLGSVNQPQH
len: 12; j_gene: TRBJ2-2; v_gene: TRBV20-1; CDR3aa: SARDRLYTGELF
len: 13; j_gene: TRBJ2-3; v_gene: TRBV5-6; CDR3aa: ASSRGLSRTDTQY
len: 10; j_gene: TRBJ2-3; v_gene: TRBV20-1; CDR3aa: SASLPPDTQY
len: 15; j_gene: TRBJ1-4; v_gene: TRBV27; CDR3aa: ASSSEGGTSTNEKLF
len: 14; j_gene: TRBJ2-1; v_gene: TRBV7-9; CDR3aa: ASSLAWGTYYNEQF
len: 11; j_gene: TRBJ1-4; v_gene: TRBV18; CDR3aa: ASSPLRDEKLF
len: 10; j_gene: TRBJ1-1; v_gene: TRBV7-9; CDR3aa: ASSLENREAF
len: 17; j_gene: TRBJ2-3; v_gene: TRBV11-2; CDR3aa: ASSWERGGNIRRTDTQY
len: 15; j_gene: TRBJ2-3; v_gene: TRBV7-2; CDR3aa: ASSFPLLAGTTDTQY
len: 11; j_gene: TRBJ2-5; v_gene: TRBV7-9; CDR3aa: ASSLVARETQY